Following are 10 T cell receptor beta chains from one sample sequenced in a study of T cells in Graves' hyperthyroidism and ophthalmopathy. Authors of the study amplified TCR beta CDR3 regions from RNA transcripts. The HTBI set primed first-round TCR CDR3 RT-PCR. TCRdb itself ran the multiplex PCR reads through MiXCR, one entry per CDR3 protein. The sample shows 250,000 to 400,000 distinct CDR3 sequences, roughly 15% of them seen only once. Material for sequencing was blood. The receptor set was obtained from a woman aged 40 to 50 with Graves' ophthalmopathy.

This clonotype was seen a few times. This chain's CDR3 is CASRLSSGEAYNEQFF. CDR3 DNA sequence: TGTGCCAGCCGCCTCTCCTCGGGGGAAGCCTACAATGAGCAGTTCTTC. The J gene is TRBJ2-1, the V gene TRBV27, with a tentative D call TRBD2 (6 bases). The CDR3 has 16 residues. In germline, CDR1 is MNHEY, CDR2 SMNVEV (reference sequence). V was clipped by 8 bases and J by 2 bases, with 19 bases between them.

This clonotype occurred a few times. The V gene is TRBV12-3 or TRBV12-4, the J gene TRBJ2-7; 8 positions match TRBD1. The CDR3 contains 14 residues. V was pared by 3 bases and J by 5 bases, with 6 bases of the junction left unmatched. CDR3: CASSFGQGSHEQYF. Here the CDR3 DNA reads TGTGCCAGCAGTTTCGGACAGGGAAGCCACGAGCAGTACTTC.

This clonotype was seen many times. The rearrangement joins TRBV27 to TRBJ1-2, with D perhaps matching TRBD1 (6 bases). Trimming pared 1 base from V and 6 bases from J, leaving 9 bases between. The germline V gene has CDR1 MNHEY and CDR2 SMNVEV (reference sequence). The CDR3 has 13 amino acids. The CDR3, as DNA: TGTGCCAGCAGTTTATTTACAGGGCATGGCTACACCTTC. This encodes CASSLFTGHGYTF.

This clonotype was counted ten times or more. The rearrangement joins TRBV2 to TRBJ2-5; a weak D match, TRBD1 (8 bases). The CDR3 is made up of 16 amino acids. CDR1 is SNHLY, CDR2 FYNNEI, per germline. V lost 8 bases and J lost 4, with 23 bases in between. The CDR3 DNA follows: TGTGCCAGCCTCCCCGACAGGGGCGGGGGTCGAGAGACCCAGTACTTC. Translated, it gives CASLPDRGGGRETQYF.

This clonotype appeared many times. The rearrangement links TRBV6-1 to TRBJ1-2, with TRBD1 as a possible D gene (5 bases). Trimming stripped 6 bases from V and 2 bases from J, with 13 bases between. Germline V gene data show CDR1 as MNHNS and CDR2 as SASEGT. This CDR3 contains 14 residues. CDR3 in amino acids: CASSAHDSNYGYTF. The DNA of the CDR3 is TGTGCCAGCAGCGCACATGACAGCAACTATGGCTACACCTTC.

The chain combines TRBV20-1 with TRBJ2-7, with a possible D match to TRBD2 (6 bases). The germline gives CDR1 DFQATT, CDR2 SNEGSKA (reference sequence). The CDR3 consists of 14 residues. V dropped 6 bases and J dropped 0 bases, with 15 bases sitting between them. In nucleotides, the CDR3 is TGCAGTGCGTACCAGCTAGCGAACTCCTACGAGCAGTACTTC. Its translation is CSAYQLANSYEQYF.

The chain uses TRBV7-9 and TRBJ2-5; the match to TRBD1 covers 12 bases. The CDR3 totals 15 residues. The germline V gene has CDR1 SEHNR and CDR2 FQNEAQ (reference sequence). With 5 bases clipped from V and 5 bases from J, the junction kept 6 bases outside the gene matches. CDR3 in amino acids: CASSRGTGGTETQYF. The CDR3 DNA reads TGTGCCAGCAGCCGGGGGACAGGGGGCACGGAGACCCAGTACTTC.

Ten or more counts support this clonotype. This chain uses TRBV5-5 with TRBJ1-5, with TRBD1 identical over 7 bases. This CDR3 spans 14 amino acids. The germline gives CDR1 SGHKS, CDR2 YYEKEE (reference sequence). V trimming: 1 base; J trimming: 6 bases; junction bases outside the gene matches: 4. The CDR3 here is CASSLSHRGQPQHF. CDR3 DNA: TGTGCCAGCAGCTTGAGCCACAGGGGTCAGCCCCAGCATTTT.

For this clonotype: Its ends do not fully match the called genes, so a read error is possible. The chain carries TRBV5-1 and TRBJ1-4, with a weak D call TRBD1 (6 bases). In germline, CDR1 is SGHRS, CDR2 YFSETQ. The CDR3 is made up of 18 amino acids. CDR3 DNA sequence: TGCGCCAGCAGGGTAGGACAGTTCTCCTGGTTGACTAATGAAAAACTCTTTTTT. Protein: CASRVGQFSWLTNEKLFF.

Concerning this clonotype itself: A read error is possible here, since a much larger clone lies one base away. The V and J genes are TRBV2 and TRBJ1-3; D uncertain. The CDR3 covers 15 residues. Germline V gene sequence: CDR1 SNHLY, CDR2 FYNNEI. CDR3 amino acids: CASSEDGGSGTTIYF. CDR3 nucleotides: TGTGCCAGCAGTGAAGACGGCGGCTCTGGAACCACCATATATTTT.